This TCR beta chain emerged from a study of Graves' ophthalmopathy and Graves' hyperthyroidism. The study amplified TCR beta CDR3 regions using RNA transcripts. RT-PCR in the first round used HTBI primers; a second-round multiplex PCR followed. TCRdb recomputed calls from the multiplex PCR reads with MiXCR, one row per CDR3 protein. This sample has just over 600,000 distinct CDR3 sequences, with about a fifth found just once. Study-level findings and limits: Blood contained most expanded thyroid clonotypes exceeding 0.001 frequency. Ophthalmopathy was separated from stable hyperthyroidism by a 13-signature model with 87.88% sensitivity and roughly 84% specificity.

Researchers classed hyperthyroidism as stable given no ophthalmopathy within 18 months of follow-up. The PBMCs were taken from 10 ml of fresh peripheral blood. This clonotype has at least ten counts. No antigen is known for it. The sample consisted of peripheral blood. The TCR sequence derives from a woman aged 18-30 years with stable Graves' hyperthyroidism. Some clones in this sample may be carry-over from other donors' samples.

CDR3: CASKTDYGYTF. DNA of the CDR3: TGTGCCAGCAAAACAGACTATGGCTACACCTTC. The J gene is TRBJ1-2, the V gene TRBV6-1, with D uncertain. This CDR3 has 11 residues. Looked up from germline, CDR1 is MNHNS and CDR2 is SASEGT. The V end was cut by 7 bases, the J end by 3 bases, with 6 bases between.